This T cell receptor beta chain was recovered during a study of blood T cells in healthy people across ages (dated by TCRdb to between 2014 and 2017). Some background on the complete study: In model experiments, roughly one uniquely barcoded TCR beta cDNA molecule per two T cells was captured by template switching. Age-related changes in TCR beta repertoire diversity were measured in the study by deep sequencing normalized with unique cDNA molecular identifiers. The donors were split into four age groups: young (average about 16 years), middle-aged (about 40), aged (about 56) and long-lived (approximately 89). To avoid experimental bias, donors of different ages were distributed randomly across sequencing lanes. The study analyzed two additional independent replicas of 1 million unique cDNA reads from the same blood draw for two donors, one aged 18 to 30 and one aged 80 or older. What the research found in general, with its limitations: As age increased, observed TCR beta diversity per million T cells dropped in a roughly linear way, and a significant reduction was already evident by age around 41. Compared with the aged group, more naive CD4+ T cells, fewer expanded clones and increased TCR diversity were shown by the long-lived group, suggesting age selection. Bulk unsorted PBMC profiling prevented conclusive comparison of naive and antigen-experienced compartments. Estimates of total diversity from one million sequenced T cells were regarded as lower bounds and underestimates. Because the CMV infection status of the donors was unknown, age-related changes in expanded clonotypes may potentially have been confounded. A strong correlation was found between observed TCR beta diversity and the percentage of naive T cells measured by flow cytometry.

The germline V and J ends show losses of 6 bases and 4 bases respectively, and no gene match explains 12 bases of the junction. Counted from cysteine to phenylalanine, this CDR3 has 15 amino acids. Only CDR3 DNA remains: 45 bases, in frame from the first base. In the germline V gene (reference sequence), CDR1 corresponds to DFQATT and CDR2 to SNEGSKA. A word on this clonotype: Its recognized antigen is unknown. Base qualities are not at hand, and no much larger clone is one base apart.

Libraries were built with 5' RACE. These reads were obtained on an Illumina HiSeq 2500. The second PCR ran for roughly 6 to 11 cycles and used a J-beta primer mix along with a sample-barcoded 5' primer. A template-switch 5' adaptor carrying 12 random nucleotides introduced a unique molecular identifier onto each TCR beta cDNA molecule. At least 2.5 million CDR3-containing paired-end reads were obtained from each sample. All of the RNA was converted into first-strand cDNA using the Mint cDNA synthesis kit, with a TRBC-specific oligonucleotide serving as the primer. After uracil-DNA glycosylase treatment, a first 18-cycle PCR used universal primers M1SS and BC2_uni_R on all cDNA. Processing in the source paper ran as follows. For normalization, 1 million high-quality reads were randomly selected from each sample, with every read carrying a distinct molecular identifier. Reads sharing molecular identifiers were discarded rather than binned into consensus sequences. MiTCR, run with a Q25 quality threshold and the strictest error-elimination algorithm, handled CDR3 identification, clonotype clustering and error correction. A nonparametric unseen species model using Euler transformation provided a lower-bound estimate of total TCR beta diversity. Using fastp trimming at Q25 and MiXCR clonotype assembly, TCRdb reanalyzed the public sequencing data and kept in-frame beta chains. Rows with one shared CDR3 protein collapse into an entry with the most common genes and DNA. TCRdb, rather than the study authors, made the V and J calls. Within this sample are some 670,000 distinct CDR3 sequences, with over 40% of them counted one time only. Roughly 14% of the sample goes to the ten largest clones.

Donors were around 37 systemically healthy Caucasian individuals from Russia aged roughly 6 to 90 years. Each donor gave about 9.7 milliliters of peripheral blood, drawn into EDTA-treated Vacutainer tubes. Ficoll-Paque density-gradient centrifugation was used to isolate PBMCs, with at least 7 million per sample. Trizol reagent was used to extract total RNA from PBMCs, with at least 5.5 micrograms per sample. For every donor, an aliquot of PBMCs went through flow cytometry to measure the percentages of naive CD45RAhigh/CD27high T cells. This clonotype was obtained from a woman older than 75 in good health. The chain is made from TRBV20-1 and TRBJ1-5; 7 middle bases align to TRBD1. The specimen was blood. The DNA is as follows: TGCAGTGCCTGGCGGGGCAGGGGGAATAATCAGCCCCAGCATTTT. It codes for CSAWRGRGNNQPQHF.